This entry features one TCR beta chain sequence. Its antigen is unknown. These data come from a study of cytotoxic CD8 clonotypes in ibrutinib-treated CLL. At the level of the study: Among the patients, 10 to 11 presented as relapsed/refractory and around 15 as treatment-naive; around 17 showed unmutated IGHV. Patients gave response samples after a median around 11 months of treatment, range 6 to 36.

This table comes from immunoSEQ multiplex PCR, and its TCRdb copy is limited to in-frame clones, with some not included. Altogether fewer than 75,000 clones are present, over 60% being singletons, with the ten largest covering roughly 45%. The V segment lost 0 bases and the J segment 2 bases; nucleotides outside the gene matches: 1. Germline V gene data show CDR1 as KGHSH and CDR2 as LQKENI. This CDR3 spans 15 amino acids. General study points: Ibrutinib response saw clonality rise, and progression saw it return toward baseline. Stable or contracted on treatment, public clonotypes were also uncommon.

The specimen was PBMCs, collected after 12 months of ibrutinib treatment. The clonotype was recovered from a human donor with chronic lymphocytic leukemia. The chain couples TRBV18 to TRBJ2-7, with 10 bases that match TRBD1. This CDR3 is CASSPPGTGAYEQYF. Here the CDR3 DNA reads TGTGCCAGCTCACCACCAGGGACAGGGGCCTACGAGCAGTACTTC.